The 32 T cell receptor beta chains below all came from one sample that was sequenced in a study of control samples from healthy donors and cancer patients. Generated by immunoSEQ multiplex PCR, the TCRdb table keeps only in-frame clones and is missing some. Of around 30,000 clones listed, around 90% are singletons. Material: PBMCs. These receptors originate from a man aged 50-59 years with lung cancer.

The chain has TRBV5-1 and TRBJ2-6; D unclear. The CDR3 loop spans 15 amino acids. Trimming left V 1 base short and J 2 bases short, with 7 bases between. Germline values: CDR1 SGHRS, CDR2 YFSETQ. The CDR3 is CASSLQATGANVLTF. In DNA, the CDR3 is TGCGCCAGCAGCTTGCAGGCGACTGGGGCCAACGTCCTGACTTTC.

The chain links TRBV4-3 to TRBJ1-2, with 7 bases lining up with TRBD1. Germline CDR1 LGHNA, CDR2 YSLEER. V shed 3 bases and J 8 bases; nucleotides not matched to a gene: 12. The CDR3 has 15 residues. The CDR3 spells CASSQRDSQSWGYTF. CDR3 coding DNA: TGCGCCAGCAGCCAGCGGGACAGCCAATCTTGGGGCTACACCTTC.

The V call is TRBV19, the J call TRBJ1-2, with D unclear. The CDR3 is made up of 11 amino acids. Per germline, CDR1 LNHDA and CDR2 SQIVND (reference sequence). V was shortened by 7 bases and J by 2 bases, with 5 bases between the two germline ends. The CDR3 spells CASKRNYGYTF. The CDR3 nucleotides read TGTGCCAGTAAACGGAACTATGGCTACACCTTC.

This chain connects TRBV12-3 or TRBV12-4 to TRBJ1-2; D not certain. This CDR3 spans 13 amino acids. Trimming shortened V by 5 bases and J by 7 bases, and 14 bases separated the two germline ends. CDR3 bases: TGTGCCAGCAGTCCCTCAGGAGGGTCTGGCTACACCTTC. Translating gives CASSPSGGSGYTF.

This chain uses TRBV9 with TRBJ2-5; 10 positions agree with TRBD2. The V and J ends lost 4 bases and 4 bases, in that order; junction bases with no gene match: 10. CDR3 length: 16 amino acids. Germline V gives CDR1 SGDLS, CDR2 YYNGEE. The CDR3 region has the DNA TGTGCCAGCAGCAGAAGCGGGGGGGCCACCATAGAGACCCAGTACTTC. This sequence encodes CASSRSGGATIETQYF.

On this clone itself: The identical CDR3 is also encoded by other nucleotide sequences in the sample. J is TRBJ1-3 and V is TRBV10-3; D unresolved. The V gene's germline CDR1 is ENHRY and CDR2 SYGVKD. This CDR3 contains 14 residues. The V gene lost 3 bases and the J gene lost 0 bases, with 6 bases spanning the gap. The CDR3 sequence is CAISDRSSGNTIYF. The DNA of the CDR3 is TGTGCCATCAGTGATCGGAGCTCTGGAAACACCATATATTTT.

The chain recombines TRBV7-2 with TRBJ1-5; 8 bases agree with TRBD1. The germline V gene encodes CDR1 SGHTA and CDR2 FQGNSA. V dropped 1 base and J dropped 4; count of bases not matched to a gene: 3. CDR3 size: 15 residues. CDR3 region: CASSLEGQGNQPQHF. Here the CDR3 DNA reads TGTGCCAGCAGCTTAGAAGGACAGGGAAATCAGCCCCAGCATTTT.

In its sample, this clone was seen once. The chain carries TRBV6-6 and TRBJ1-5; D remains ambiguous. Germline loops: CDR1 MNHNY, CDR2 SVGAGI (reference sequence). V dropped 6 bases and J dropped 4 bases, with 7 bases sitting between them. The CDR3 loop spans 12 amino acids. The CDR3 coding sequence is TGTGCCAGCAGCCCAAGTAATCAGCCCCAGCATTTT. Residues: CASSPSNQPQHF.

This clone was observed a handful of times. The chain carries TRBV19 and TRBJ1-1, with TRBD1 as a possible D gene (5 bases). This CDR3 comprises 15 residues. The V end lost 7 bases, the J end lost 1 base, and 16 bases lay between the germline ends. CDR1 and CDR2 from the germline V gene are LNHDA and SQIVND (reference sequence). CDR3 coding DNA: TGTGCCAGTACCTTTGAGGGGCGGGAGAACACTGAAGCTTTCTTT. Amino acids: CASTFEGRENTEAFF.

The chain employs TRBV19 and TRBJ2-7; D is possibly TRBD1 or TRBD2 (5 bases each). Trimming cost V 7 bases and J 4 bases, with 20 bases left between them. The CDR3 contains 15 residues. Germline values: CDR1 LNHDA, CDR2 SQIVND (reference sequence). The CDR3 reads CASTQGTSTVYEQYF. The DNA of the CDR3 is TGTGCCAGTACCCAAGGGACCTCGACGGTTTACGAGCAGTACTTC.

CDR3 nucleotide sequence: TGCAGCGTTTCGGACGGCAATCAGCCCCAGCATTTT. Amino acids: CSVSDGNQPQHF. The rearrangement links TRBV29-1 to TRBJ1-5; D is unclear. The V end was cut by 5 bases, the J end by 2 bases, with 7 bases between. The CDR3 spans 12 residues. Germline values: CDR1 SQVTM, CDR2 ANQGSEA.

V gene TRBV5-4 combines with J gene TRBJ1-4; no reliable D call. Germline values: CDR1 SGHNT, CDR2 YYREEE (reference sequence). The CDR3 covers 13 residues. Trimming left V 5 bases short and J 3 bases short, with 8 bases between. The CDR3 here is CASSLAANEKLFF. As DNA, the CDR3 is TGTGCCAGCAGTTTAGCCGCTAATGAAAAACTGTTTTTT. Using reference TRBV5-4 and TRBJ1-4 for the parts outside the CDR3, the full variable domain is ETGVTQSPTHLIKTRGQQVTLRCSSQSGHNTVSWYQQALGQGPQFIFQYYREEENGRGNFPPRFSGLQFPNYSSELNVNALELDDSALYLCASSLAANEKLFFGSGTQLSVL.

V and J are TRBV3-1 (or the pseudogene TRBV3-2) and TRBJ2-5; 9 bases are a match to TRBD1. Looked up from germline, CDR1 is LGHDT and CDR2 is YNNKEL (reference sequence). The trim removed 0 bases at V and 4 bases at J, leaving 0 bases unmatched. The CDR3 is 14 amino acids. CDR3 sequence reads: CASSQEGQGETQYF. For the CDR3, the DNA is TGTGCCAGCAGCCAAGAGGGACAGGGAGAGACCCAGTACTTC.

V gene TRBV5-1 combines with J gene TRBJ2-2; 13 bases match TRBD2. J was trimmed by 3 bases and V by 0 bases; bases with no gene match: 5. The germline V gene encodes CDR1 SGHRS and CDR2 YFSETQ. The CDR3 length is 18 residues. The CDR3: CASSLGLAGGPYTGELFF. As DNA, the CDR3 is TGCGCCAGCAGCTTGGGACTAGCGGGGGGACCCTACACCGGGGAGCTGTTTTTT.

The V call is TRBV2, the J call TRBJ1-3, with D perhaps matching TRBD1 (5 bases). Trimming took 4 bases from V and 0 from J, leaving 10 bases between them. This CDR3 spans 15 amino acids. In germline, CDR1 is SNHLY, CDR2 FYNNEI. The CDR3 is CASSARAYSGNTIYF. The CDR3 bases are TGTGCCAGCAGTGCCAGGGCCTACTCTGGAAACACCATATATTTT.

The CDR3 here is CASSQDRSPGTAGNTIYF. In nucleotides, the CDR3 is TGTGCCAGCAGCCAAGATCGGAGTCCCGGGACAGCTGGAAACACCATATATTTT. The chain combines TRBV3-1 (or the pseudogene TRBV3-2) with TRBJ1-3; TRBD1 matches 7 bases. This CDR3 contains 18 residues. V was clipped by 0 bases and J by 2 bases; unmatched bases: 10. Germline CDR1 LGHDT, CDR2 YNNKEL (reference sequence).

This chain connects TRBV12-3 or TRBV12-4 to TRBJ1-2, with a weak D call TRBD1 (6 bases). This CDR3 spans 12 amino acids. V was cut by 10 bases and J by 8 bases, with 17 bases left in between. CDR3 coding DNA: TGTGCCACTCAGCTAGGGGGGTACGGCTACACCTTC. This translates into CATQLGGYGYTF.

This chain connects TRBV2 to TRBJ1-2, with 9 bases fitting TRBD1. The CDR3 contains 13 residues. CDR1 and CDR2 (germline): SNHLY, FYNNEI. V shed 4 bases, J shed 6 bases, and the junction held 3 bases outside the gene matches. The CDR3: CASSGTGVDGYTF. CDR3 DNA sequence: TGTGCCAGCAGTGGGACAGGGGTCGATGGCTACACCTTC.

The chain employs TRBV10-3 and TRBJ2-7, with a weak D call TRBD2 (6 bases). V was cut by 6 bases and J by 7 bases, with 13 bases left in between. Germline V CDR1 and CDR2: ENHRY, SYGVKD. This CDR3 region has 12 residues. The CDR3: CAIRGGLGEQYF. CDR3 coding DNA: TGTGCCATCAGGGGGGGTCTTGGTGAGCAGTACTTC.

This clone was seen more than once but under ten times. The V gene is TRBV6-5, the J gene TRBJ1-1, with a possible D match to TRBD1 (5 bases). The CDR3 covers 15 residues. Trimming cost V 0 bases and J 1 base, with 9 bases left between them. Germline V CDR1 and CDR2: MNHEY, SVGAGI. Here the CDR3 reads CASSYSQGKNTEAFF. CDR3 DNA: TGTGCCAGCAGTTACTCTCAGGGAAAGAACACTGAAGCTTTCTTT.

The V gene is TRBV6-1, the J gene TRBJ1-1; D is possibly TRBD1 (5 bases). CDR1 and CDR2 (germline): MNHNS, SASEGT. V dropped 10 bases and J dropped 4 bases, with 13 bases sitting between them. The CDR3 sequence is 12 residues long. The CDR3 nucleotides are TGTGCCACCAAGGGACCCGGCACTGAAGCTTTCTTT. Encoded protein: CATKGPGTEAFF.

The V gene is TRBV10-2, the J gene TRBJ1-2, with D unresolved. This CDR3 is built from 14 residues. V dropped 5 bases and J dropped 8 bases, with 18 bases sitting between them. Germline V gene lookup returns CDR1 WSHSY and CDR2 SAAADI. The CDR3: CASSLSLHGKGYTF. As DNA, the CDR3 is TGCGCCAGCAGTTTGTCCCTCCACGGAAAAGGCTACACCTTC.

The rearrangement joins TRBV6-5 to TRBJ1-2; no definite D call. The V end was cut by 7 bases, the J end by 8 bases, with 17 bases between. This CDR3 region has 13 residues. Germline loops: CDR1 MNHEY, CDR2 SVGAGI. In nucleotides, the CDR3 is TGTGCCAGCACCCCGGACGGAAGACTGGGCTACACCTTC. It specifies CASTPDGRLGYTF.

The J gene is TRBJ2-7, the V gene TRBV7-9; D might be TRBD1 or TRBD2, each matching 5 bases. The CDR3 contains 15 residues. The V end was cut by 4 bases, the J end by 4 bases, with 17 bases between. Germline CDR1 SEHNR, CDR2 FQNEAQ (reference sequence). The DNA for the CDR3 is TGTGCCAGCAGCTCCGGACCGGGACGGCTTTACGAGCAGTACTTC. Protein sequence: CASSSGPGRLYEQYF.

This chain links TRBV6-6 with TRBJ2-3; 11 bases are shared with TRBD2. J gave up 4 bases and V 5 bases, and 2 bases lay outside the gene matches. Looked up from germline, CDR1 is MNHNY and CDR2 is SVGAGI (reference sequence). This CDR3 is 14 amino acids long. The CDR3 DNA sequence: TGTGCCAGCAGTCCGGGACTAGCGGCAGATACGCAGTATTTT. Amino acid sequence: CASSPGLAADTQYF.

The genes are TRBV5-1 and TRBJ2-5, with D perhaps TRBD1 (5 bases). CDR3 length equals 15 residues. Per the germline V gene, CDR1 is SGHRS and CDR2 is YFSETQ. Between the trimmed V and J ends, which lost 0 bases and 4 bases, there was a span of 13 bases. The CDR3 spells CASSLEVGRRETQYF. Written as DNA, the CDR3 is TGCGCCAGCAGCTTGGAGGTGGGGCGCCGAGAGACCCAGTACTTC.

This chain joins TRBV5-6 and TRBJ1-5, with 8 bases that match TRBD1. J lost 3 bases, V lost 0 bases, and 2 bases had no gene match. The CDR3 has 15 amino acids. Germline CDR1 is SGHDT and CDR2 is YYEEEE. The CDR3 DNA sequence: TGTGCCAGCAGCTTGGGGGACAGGAACAATCAGCCCCAGCATTTT. This translates into CASSLGDRNNQPQHF.

This rearrangement joins TRBV27 to TRBJ1-1; 9 bases map to TRBD1. Germline trimming cut 4 bases from V and 2 bases from J; bases unmatched to any gene: 5. Germline V gene lookup returns CDR1 MNHEY and CDR2 SMNVEV (reference sequence). The CDR3 has 15 amino acids. CDR3 coding DNA: TGTGCCAGCAGTTCCCACAGGGGGCATAACACTGAAGCTTTCTTT. Translated, it gives CASSSHRGHNTEAFF.

The V and J genes are TRBV25-1 and TRBJ1-4; D is unresolved. CDR1 is MGHDK and CDR2 is SYGVNS in the germline V gene. The CDR3 sequence is 13 residues long. Trimming removed 6 bases from V and 5 bases from J, with 10 bases in between. CDR3 region: CASRGWENEKLFF. For the CDR3, the DNA is TGTGCCAGCAGGGGGTGGGAGAATGAAAAACTGTTTTTT. Looking up the rest from reference TRBV25-1 and TRBJ1-4 gives the full variable domain: EADIYQTPRYLVIGTGKKITLECSQTMGHDKMYWYQQDPGMELHLIHYSYGVNSTEKGDLSSESTVSRIRTEHFPLTLESARPSHTSQYLCASRGWENEKLFFGSGTQLSVL.

J is TRBJ2-2 and V is TRBV6-2 or TRBV6-3; maybe TRBD1 (6 bases). The CDR3 is 16 residues long. The germline gives CDR1 MNHEY, CDR2 SVGEGT. Trimming removed 4 bases from V and 7 bases from J, with 19 bases in between. CDR3 coding DNA: TGTGCCAGCAGTTCCTCCGGCGCACAGGGAATCGGGGAGCTGTTTTTT. Its protein is CASSSSGAQGIGELFF.

The J gene is TRBJ2-2, the V gene TRBV11-2; D may be TRBD1 or TRBD2 (7 bases each). This CDR3 is built from 16 residues. With 5 bases removed from V and 7 bases from J, the gap between germline ends came to 20 bases. Germline values: CDR1 SGHAT, CDR2 FQNNGV. The CDR3 DNA sequence: TGTGCCAGCAGCCCAGCCCAGGGGGGGCCTATCGGGGAGCTGTTTTTT. Its translation is CASSPAQGGPIGELFF.

In this sample, this clone turned up once. This sequence joins TRBV5-6 and TRBJ2-5; D is unclear. Germline loops: CDR1 SGHDT, CDR2 YYEEEE. The CDR3 runs 13 residues. Trimming stripped 4 bases from V and 4 bases from J, with 11 bases between. This chain's CDR3 is CASSVLFGETQYF. DNA for the CDR3: TGTGCCAGCAGCGTCCTATTTGGAGAGACCCAGTACTTC.